This T cell receptor beta chain was obtained from a study of Graves' ophthalmopathy and Graves' hyperthyroidism. The overall study: Hyperthyroidism was considered stable when no ophthalmopathy appeared within 18 months of follow-up.

The CDR3 length is 14 residues. Germline V gene sequence: CDR1 DFQATT, CDR2 SNEGSKA (reference sequence). V was clipped by 0 bases and J by 9 bases; unmatched bases: 11. The study amplified TCR beta CDR3 regions using RNA transcripts. HTBI primers were used in a first-round RT-PCR, which preceded a second-round multiplex PCR. TCRdb called the multiplex PCR reads again in MiXCR, with one record for every CDR3 protein. The sample includes about 600,000 distinct CDR3 sequences, approximately 37% of them seen just once. Ages of hyperthyroidism patients ran from 18 to 65, and their diagnoses were new, under 2 months' duration. Diagnosis relied on clinical symptoms, serum thyroxine, TRAb, thyroid ultrasound and orbital computed tomography.

Sequenced: peripheral blood or thyroid tissue (not recorded which). This chain links TRBV20-1 with TRBJ2-7; the match to TRBD2 covers 7 bases. This TCR was recovered from an adult man with Graves' hyperthyroidism. CDR3 sequence (DNA): TGCAGTGCTAGAGAGGGCGGGAGTCTCGGAGTGCAGTACTTC. As protein: CSAREGGSLGVQYF.